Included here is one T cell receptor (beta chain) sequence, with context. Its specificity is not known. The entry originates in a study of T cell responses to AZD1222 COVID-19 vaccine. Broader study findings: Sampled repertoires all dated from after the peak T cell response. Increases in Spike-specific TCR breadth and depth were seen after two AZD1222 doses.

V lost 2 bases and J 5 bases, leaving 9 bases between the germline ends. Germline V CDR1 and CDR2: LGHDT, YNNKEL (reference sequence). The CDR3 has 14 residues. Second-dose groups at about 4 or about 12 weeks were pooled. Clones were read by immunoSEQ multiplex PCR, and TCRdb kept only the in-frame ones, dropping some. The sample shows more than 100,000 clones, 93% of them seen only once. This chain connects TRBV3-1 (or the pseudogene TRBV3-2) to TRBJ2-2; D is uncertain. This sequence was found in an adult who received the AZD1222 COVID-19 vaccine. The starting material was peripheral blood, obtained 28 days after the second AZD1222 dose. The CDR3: CASSQNMGTGELFF. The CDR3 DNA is TGTGCCAGCAGCCAAAATATGGGTACCGGGGAGCTGTTTTTT.